Below, 15 T cell receptor beta chains from the same sample are listed, as sequenced in a study of tumor and adjacent non-tumor tissue in lung cancer. RNA was extracted from bulk tissue without any cell sorting. The normal lung tissue was taken more than 3 cm from the tumor edge. TCRbeta libraries were built with three rounds of nested PCR, modified from ARM-PCR. One entry per CDR3 protein results from TCRdb running MiXCR on the multiplex PCR reads. The sample records 85,000 to 130,000 distinct CDR3 sequences, 65% being singletons. Material: distant non-tumor lung tissue. The source of these receptors is a man younger than 40 with non-small cell lung cancer.

As concerns this clonotype: It may be a read error: a sequence one base away is much more abundant. This chain connects TRBV10-3 to TRBJ2-3; weak D call: TRBD2 (5 bases). CDR3 size: 13 residues. Germline-derived CDR1 and CDR2 are ENHRY and SYGVKD. For the CDR3, the DNA is TGTGTCATCAGTGAGACTAATCCAAATACGCAGTATTTT. Encoded protein: CVISETNPNTQYF.

Details on this clonotype: Given a much more abundant clone one base away, this may be a read error. This chain joins TRBV20-1 and TRBJ2-3, with D unclear. CDR1 DFQATT and CDR2 SNEGSKA come from the germline V gene (reference sequence). Deletions cut 6 bases from V and 8 bases from J, with 9 bases between. This CDR3 comprises 10 residues. The CDR3 coding sequence is TGCAGTGCAAGGGATTTTACGCAGTATTTT. Its protein is CSARDFTQYF.

A remark on this clonotype: At one boundary the junction diverges from the germline segment, which might be a read error. The chain carries TRBV11-3 and TRBJ1-2; D might be TRBD1 (6 bases). The CDR3 is 14 residues long. Germline loops: CDR1 SGHNT, CDR2 YENEEA. This CDR3 is CASSYGQTNYGYIF. The CDR3, as DNA: TGTGCCAGCAGCTATGGACAGACCAACTATGGATACATCTTC.

This clonotype was found once. An end of the junction does not agree with germline; a read error may underlie this. This sequence joins TRBV4-1 and TRBJ2-7; D may be TRBD1 (5 bases). The CDR3 is 16 residues long. CDR1 and CDR2 from the germline V gene are MGHRA and YSYEKL. The CDR3 DNA reads TGCGCCAGCAGCCAAGACAAGACAGCACAGACCTATGAGCAGTACTTC. Its translation is CASSQDKTAQTYEQYF.

This clonotype has only one observation. This may be a read error, as it is one base from a much larger clone. The rearrangement uses TRBV11-2 and TRBJ2-7; D is possibly TRBD1 or TRBD2 (5 bases each). The CDR3 runs 14 residues. CDR1 and CDR2 (germline): SGHAT, FQNNGV. The CDR3 DNA is TGTGCCATCAGCTTCTCACGGGGCTCCCACGAGCAGTACTTC. Protein product: CAISFSRGSHEQYF.

The chain has TRBV11-1 and TRBJ2-1; TRBD2 agrees at 8 bases. Germline loops: CDR1 SGHAT, CDR2 FQDESV (reference sequence). The CDR3 runs 18 residues. Trimming cost V 2 bases and J 0 bases; bases outside gene matches: 9. CDR3 in DNA: TGTGCCAGCAGCTTAAAATCGGGGGGGCTGCCCTCCTACAATGAGCAGTTCTTC. Amino acid sequence: CASSLKSGGLPSYNEQFF.

The chain carries TRBV11-3 and TRBJ2-5, with D unresolved. The CDR3 loop spans 14 amino acids. V shed 2 bases and J shed 3 bases, with 10 bases lying between them. Germline V gene data show CDR1 as SGHNT and CDR2 as YENEEA. The CDR3 nucleotides are TGTGCCAGCAGCTTACCCCCCCGGAAAGAGACCCAGTACTTC. As protein: CASSLPPRKETQYF.

A remark on this clonotype: A clone one base away is much larger, so this may be a read error. The CDR3 protein is CSDRDPSRQGATEAFF. CDR3 bases: TGCAGTGATAGAGACCCCAGTCGACAGGGGGCCACTGAAGCTTTCTTT. The chain links TRBV20-1 to TRBJ1-1, with 10 nucleotides matching TRBD1. The germline CDR1 and CDR2 sequences are DFQATT and SNEGSKA (reference sequence). This CDR3 spans 16 amino acids.

The chain carries TRBV6-5 and TRBJ2-1; D ambiguous. Germline lookup yields CDR1 MNHEY and CDR2 SVGAGI. CDR3 size: 11 residues. The CDR3 nucleotides are TGTACCTGCCAATCCTACAATGAGCAGTTCTTC. Residues: CTCQSYNEQFF.

The chain couples TRBV29-1 to TRBJ2-7; weak D call: TRBD1 (6 bases). The germline V gene encodes CDR1 SQVTM and CDR2 ANQGSEA. Trimming took 2 bases from V and 9 from J, leaving 17 bases between them. The CDR3 loop spans 13 amino acids. The CDR3 nucleotides are TGCAGCGTTGAAAGCAGGAAAGGGGGAGTGCAGTACTTC. It translates to CSVESRKGGVQYF.

As for this clonotype: One end of the junction varies from germline; a read error may be responsible. The V gene is TRBV11-2, the J gene TRBJ2-3; TRBD2 is a possible D gene (6 bases). This CDR3 comprises 21 residues. Per the germline V gene, CDR1 is SGHAT and CDR2 is FQNNGV. CDR3 amino acids: CASSLGGDHNGRLEGTDTQYF. DNA for the CDR3: TGTGCCAGCAGCTTAGGAGGGGACCACAACGGGAGATTGGAGGGCACGGATACGCAGTATTTT.

Of note for this clonotype: A much larger clone is a single base away; this may be a read error. The chain employs TRBV10-3 and TRBJ2-7; TRBD1 is a possible D gene (7 bases). With 8 bases removed from V and 5 bases from J, the gap between germline ends came to 16 bases. This CDR3 has 13 residues. Germline CDR1 reads ENHRY; CDR2 reads SYGVKD. This CDR3 is CAISQQGGNEQYF. As DNA, the CDR3 is TGTGCCATCTCCCAGCAGGGGGGCAACGAGCAGTACTTC.

Concerning this clonotype: A read error may explain this, as a much larger clone is one base away. The chain links TRBV10-1 to TRBJ2-1; perhaps D is TRBD1 or TRBD2 (5 bases each). The CDR3 runs to 13 residues. In germline, CDR1 is WNHNN, CDR2 SYGVQD (reference sequence). The CDR3 loop reads CTSSEAEGNEQFF. CDR3 nucleotides: TGCACCAGCAGTGAGGCCGAGGGGAATGAGCAGTTCTTC.

This CDR3 is CASSMANETQYF. DNA for the CDR3: TGTGCCAGCAGCATGGCGAATGAGACCCAGTACTTC. The chain carries TRBV6-5 and TRBJ2-5; D remains unclear. The germline V gene encodes CDR1 MNHEY and CDR2 SVGAGI. V dropped 6 bases and J dropped 5 bases, with 10 bases sitting between them. CDR3 length equals 12 residues.

Only one count was recorded for this clonotype. The junction shows a germline mismatch at one end, possibly a read error. This sequence joins TRBV6-1 and TRBJ1-6, with a weak D call TRBD1 (6 bases). The CDR3 totals 15 residues. Germline V gives CDR1 MNHNS, CDR2 SASEGT. The CDR3 DNA sequence: TGTGCCAGCCAAGGGGCCTACAGGGCTAATTCACCCCTCCAGTTT. It codes for CASQGAYRANSPLQF.